This T cell receptor (beta chain) was profiled in a study of early T cells in non-severe SARS-CoV-2 infection. About the study: Sequenced bulk RNA came from whole blood that was unsorted, and chains were unpaired.

Study-wide points: Anti-spike CD8 responses were favored by VDJdb matching, which missed private and CD4 specificities.

This clonotype was seen more than once but under ten times. The antigen remains undetermined. Unique molecular identifier tags were affixed to discrete cDNA molecules. TCRdb re-called the 5' RACE reads with MiXCR, one entry per CDR3 protein. This sample has fewer than 65,000 distinct CDR3 sequences; approximately 10% occur once, and the top ten carry 3.5% to 4%. Germline-derived CDR1 and CDR2 are SQVTM and ANQGSEA. The V and J ends lost 8 bases and 6 bases respectively, with 13 bases between them. The CDR3 length is 11 residues. The rearrangement uses TRBV29-1 and TRBJ1-2, with D possibly matching TRBD1 (5 bases). This sequence was found in an adult who was a healthcare worker with PCR-confirmed SARS-CoV-2 infection or an uninfected control (not recorded which). This material consisted of whole blood, taken at baseline. CDR3 loop: CSSRGGNGYTF. The CDR3 DNA sequence: TGCAGCTCCCGGGGGGGGAATGGCTACACCTTC.